Here is one T cell receptor (beta chain) with its context. Antigen: not known. The source of the sample is a study of CD8+ T cells in alopecia areata. Study details: Treatment with tofacitinib (6 to 18 months) was followed by 6 months off drug.

Study conclusions and caveats: Normal scalp had lower clonality than lesional scalp, with alopecia totalis/universalis lesions showing this most strongly. Sharing of TCR sequences between patients (possibly for HLA-related reasons) was less clear than in mice.

Following extraction, RNA underwent reverse transcription to cDNA, which served as the sequencing template. Assay used: immunoSEQ multiplex PCR; TCRdb lists only in-frame clones, some missing. Of some 170,000 clones listed, around 63% are singletons. CDR3 length: 14 residues. In germline, CDR1 is SGHTA, CDR2 FQGNSA. V was clipped by 7 bases and J by 0 bases, with 13 bases between them. The TCR was taken from a human donor with alopecia areata. The chain links TRBV7-2 to TRBJ2-7; the D is unclear. The sample here was CD4+ T cells sorted from blood, taken at week 0. CDR3 in amino acids: CASMAPFSSYEQYF. The DNA for the CDR3 is TGTGCCAGCATGGCCCCTTTCAGCTCCTACGAGCAGTACTTC.